These 12 T cell receptor beta chains were all obtained from the same sample, sequenced in a study of CXCR3-negative and CXCR3-positive naive CD8 T cells (dated by TCRdb to the late 2010s). TCRdb lists the instrument as NextSeq 550. The Human TCR Profiling Kit (MiLaboratory) was used to prepare UMI-labeled 5' RACE TRB cDNA libraries. TCRdb reprocessed the reads, reporting each CDR3 protein sequence once and no DNA. The sample's clone listing holds 45,000 to 65,000 distinct CDR3 sequences. The ten largest clones add up to roughly 20% of the sample. The sequenced sample was memory CD8+ T cells from blood. The sample's cell subset or site, from its label and the paper: conventional CD8+ memory T cells (TMEM), sorted as controls. These receptors all stem from a human donor in good health. Some clones in this sample may be carry-over from other donors' samples.

V and J are TRBV21-1 and TRBJ1-6; the TCRdb call, TRBD1, lacks DNA for checking. TRBV21-1 is reported as a pseudogene. The CDR3 runs 12 residues. CDR3 sequence: CASSTAGEPLHF.

CDR3 amino acids: CSDRLGARADTQYF. V gene TRBV29-1 combines with J gene TRBJ2-3; TCRdb returns TRBD1, unconfirmable since there is no DNA. The CDR3 has 14 amino acids. Germline assignment: CDR1 SQVTM and CDR2 ANQGSEA.

This CDR3 is CASSLGQIEQYF. The rearrangement uses TRBV3-1 and TRBJ2-7; there is no DNA to check the TCRdb D call of TRBD1. The CDR3 is 12 residues long. The germline V gene encodes CDR1 LGHDT and CDR2 YNNKEL (reference sequence).

The J gene is TRBJ2-7, the V gene TRBV7-9; TCRdb names TRBD2, which stays unverified in the absence of DNA. The CDR3 totals 14 residues. The germline CDR1 and CDR2 sequences are SEHNR and FQNEAQ (reference sequence). Here the CDR3 reads CASRGLDASYEQYF.

The chain combines TRBV11-2 with TRBJ2-7; TCRdb lists TRBD1, though no DNA is available to test this call. The CDR3 runs to 15 residues. The V gene's germline CDR1 is SGHAT and CDR2 FQNNGV. CDR3 sequence reads: CASSLKPGQGNEQYF.

The chain has TRBV7-9 and TRBJ1-2. CDR1 SEHNR and CDR2 FQNEAQ come from the germline V gene (reference sequence). This CDR3 spans 12 amino acids. The CDR3 protein is CASSLANYGYTF.

The V and J genes are TRBV29-1 and TRBJ1-1; there is no DNA to check the TCRdb D call of TRBD1. The CDR3 consists of 14 residues. Germline V CDR1 and CDR2: SQVTM, ANQGSEA. This chain's CDR3 is CSVEDGRGATEAFF.

The V call is TRBV7-9, the J call TRBJ1-1. Germline lookup yields CDR1 SEHNR and CDR2 FQNEAQ (reference sequence). The CDR3 runs to 13 residues. The CDR3 loop is CASSLVRRPEAFF.

V is TRBV29-1 and J is TRBJ2-7; TCRdb proposes TRBD2, but this gene call is untestable without DNA. The CDR3 covers 15 residues. Germline CDR1 reads SQVTM; CDR2 reads ANQGSEA. The CDR3 protein is CSVEDGLVGPYEQYF.

The V and J genes are TRBV27 and TRBJ1-1; the TRBD1 assignment by TCRdb is unverifiable without DNA. Germline V gene data show CDR1 as MNHEY and CDR2 as SMNVEV (reference sequence). This CDR3 comprises 23 residues. This chain's CDR3 is CASAPQGRFATIMDLTLNTEAFF.

V usage is TRBV4-1 and J usage is TRBJ2-7; as DNA is missing, the TRBD2 call by TCRdb cannot be tested. Germline CDR1 is MGHRA and CDR2 is YSYEKL. The CDR3 is 15 residues long. CDR3 residues: CASSPTSGAAYEQYF.

This chain connects TRBV7-9 to TRBJ2-1; with no DNA, the TCRdb D assignment of TRBD1 cannot be verified. The CDR3 spans 15 residues. CDR1 and CDR2 from the germline V gene are SEHNR and FQNEAQ (reference sequence). The CDR3 sequence is CASSWPGGSYNEQFF.